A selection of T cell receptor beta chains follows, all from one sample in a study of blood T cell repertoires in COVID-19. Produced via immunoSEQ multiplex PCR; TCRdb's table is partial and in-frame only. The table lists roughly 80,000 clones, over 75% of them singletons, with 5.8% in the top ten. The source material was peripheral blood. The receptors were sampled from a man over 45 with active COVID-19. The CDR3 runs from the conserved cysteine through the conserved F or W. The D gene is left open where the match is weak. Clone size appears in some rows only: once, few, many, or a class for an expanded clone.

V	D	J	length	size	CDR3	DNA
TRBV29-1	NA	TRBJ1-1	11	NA	CSVEKRTEAFF	TGCAGCGTTGAAAAGAGGACTGAAGCTTTCTTT
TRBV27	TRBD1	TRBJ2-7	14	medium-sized	CASIPGQGVYEQYF	TGTGCCAGCATCCCGGGACAGGGAGTATACGAGCAGTACTTC
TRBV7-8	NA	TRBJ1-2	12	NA	CASSFGGYGYTF	TGTGCCAGCAGCTTTGGGGGGTATGGCTACACCTTC
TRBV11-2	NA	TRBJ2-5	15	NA	CASSLRAGDGETQYF	TGTGCCAGCAGCTTAAGGGCAGGGGACGGGGAGACCCAGTACTTC
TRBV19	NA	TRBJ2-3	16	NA	CASSIGGRAGTDTQYF	TGTGCCAGTAGTATAGGGGGCAGGGCGGGGACAGATACGCAGTATTTT
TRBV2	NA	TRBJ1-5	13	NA	CASCPGGNQPQHF	TGTGCCAGCTGTCCCGGGGGCAATCAGCCCCAGCATTTT
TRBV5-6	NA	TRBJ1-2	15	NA	CASSPQSRGIYGYTF	TGTGCCAGCAGCCCTCAGAGCCGGGGAATTTATGGCTACACCTTC
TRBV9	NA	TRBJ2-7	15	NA	CASSIGGGVTYEQYF	TGTGCCAGCAGCATAGGGGGAGGGGTTACCTACGAGCAGTACTTC
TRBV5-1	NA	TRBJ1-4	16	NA	CASSPAGGAGNEKLFF	TGCGCCAGCAGCCCTGCGGGAGGGGCTGGGAATGAAAAACTGTTTTTT
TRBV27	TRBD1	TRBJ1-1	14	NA	CASRTGGGWTEAFF	TGTGCCAGCAGGACAGGGGGTGGATGGACTGAAGCTTTCTTT
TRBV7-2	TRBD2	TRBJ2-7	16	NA	CASSSYGTSGNYEQYF	TGTGCCAGCAGCTCTTACGGGACTAGCGGAAACTACGAGCAGTACTTC
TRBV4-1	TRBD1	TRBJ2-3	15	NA	CASSQGQGATDTQYF	TGCGCCAGCAGCCAAGGACAGGGGGCAACTGATACGCAGTATTTT
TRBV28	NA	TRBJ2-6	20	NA	CASSLNPPGHQSSGANVLTF	TGTGCCAGCAGTTTAAATCCACCGGGACATCAGAGCTCTGGGGCCAACGTCCTGACTTTC
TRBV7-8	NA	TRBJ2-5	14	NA	CASSYAGARETQYF	TGTGCCAGCAGCTATGCGGGGGCGAGGGAGACCCAGTACTTC
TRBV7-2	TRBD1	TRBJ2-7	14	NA	CASSPGTGTYEQYF	TGTGCCAGCAGCCCGGGGACAGGGACATACGAGCAGTACTTC
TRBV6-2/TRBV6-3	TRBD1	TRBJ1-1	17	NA	CASTPRGQGWLNTEAFF	TGTGCCAGCACCCCGCGGGGACAGGGGTGGTTGAACACTGAAGCTTTCTTT
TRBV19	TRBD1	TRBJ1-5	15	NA	CASSIDWAGGRPQHF	TGTGCCAGTAGTATAGATTGGGCAGGGGGCCGGCCCCAGCATTTT
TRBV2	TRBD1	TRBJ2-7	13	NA	CASSVAGGGEQYF	TGTGCCAGCAGTGTGGCAGGGGGTGGCGAGCAGTACTTC
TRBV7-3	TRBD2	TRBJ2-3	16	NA	CASSLNAGVATDTQYF	TGTGCCAGCAGCTTAAACGCGGGAGTCGCAACAGATACGCAGTATTTT
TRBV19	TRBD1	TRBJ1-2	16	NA	CASSGDGQGRPYGYTF	TGTGCCAGTAGTGGAGACGGACAGGGGCGTCCCTATGGCTACACCTTC